One T cell receptor (beta chain) is described in this entry. The protocol was immunoSEQ multiplex PCR, while the TCRdb copy is restricted to in-frame clones and leaves out a portion. This sample has 230,000 or so clones, with roughly 87% found just once. With 4 bases removed from V and 3 bases from J, the gap between germline ends came to 13 bases. Germline V lookup: CDR1 SGHRS, CDR2 YFSETQ. This CDR3 contains 14 residues. The sample originates from a study of blood T cell repertoires in COVID-19. Study-wide context: Spain, Italy and the United States supplied samples that represented acute and convalescent COVID-19.

The V and J genes are TRBV5-1 and TRBJ2-5; D gene ambiguous. This receptor was obtained from a middle-aged man with active or convalescent COVID-19. Sequenced material: peripheral blood. DNA for the CDR3: TGCGCCAGCAGCACAAACAGAGTCGAAGAGACCCAGTACTTC. Translation: CASSTNRVEETQYF.